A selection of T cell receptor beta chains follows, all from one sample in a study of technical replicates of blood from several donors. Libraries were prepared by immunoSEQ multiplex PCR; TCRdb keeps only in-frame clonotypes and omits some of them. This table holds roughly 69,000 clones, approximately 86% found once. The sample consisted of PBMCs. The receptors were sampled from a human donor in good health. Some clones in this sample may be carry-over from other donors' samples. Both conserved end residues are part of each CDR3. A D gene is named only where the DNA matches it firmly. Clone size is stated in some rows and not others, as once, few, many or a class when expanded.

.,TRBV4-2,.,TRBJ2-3,TGTGCCAGCAGCTCCCGGTGGGGGCCAGGGACAGATACGCAGTATTTT,CASSSRWGPGTDTQYF
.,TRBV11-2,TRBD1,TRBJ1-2,TGTGCCAGCAGCTTGGGACAGGGGGACTATGGCTACACCTTC,CASSLGQGDYGYTF
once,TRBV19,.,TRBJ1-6,TGTGCCAGTAGTCGTGGAGGGGCACGGAATTCACCCCTCCACTTT,CASSRGGARNSPLHF
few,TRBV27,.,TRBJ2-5,TGTGCCAGCAGGGAGGGAGGAAAGACCCAGTACTTC,CASREGGKTQYF
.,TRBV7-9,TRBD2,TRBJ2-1,TGTGCCAGCAGCGGAGCCGGGACTAGCGGGAGCTACAATGAGCAGTTCTTC,CASSGAGTSGSYNEQFF
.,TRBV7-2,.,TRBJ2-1,TGTGCCAGCAGCTTAGCGGGAGGTTACAATGAGCAGTTCTTC,CASSLAGGYNEQFF
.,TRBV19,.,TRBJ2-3,TGTGCCAGTAGTCAACAGGAGCCAGATACGCAGTATTTT,CASSQQEPDTQYF
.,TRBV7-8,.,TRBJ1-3,TGTGCCAGCAGCTTAGATATCCGCGGGGAGGGCACCATATATTTT,CASSLDIRGEGTIYF
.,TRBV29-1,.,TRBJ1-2,TGCAGCGTTGAAAGGGCAGGGTATGGCTACACCTTC,CSVERAGYGYTF
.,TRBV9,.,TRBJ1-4,TGTGCCAGCAGCGTCGGGGGGACTAATGAAAAACTGTTTTTT,CASSVGGTNEKLFF
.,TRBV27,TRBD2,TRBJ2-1,TGTGCCAGCAGGCTTACTAGCGGACTCTACAATGAGCAGTTCTTC,CASRLTSGLYNEQFF
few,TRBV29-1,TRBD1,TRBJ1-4,TGCAGCGTTGCCGGGACAGGGGTGGCAAAACTGTTTTTT,CSVAGTGVAKLFF
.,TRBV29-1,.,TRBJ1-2,TGCAGCGTTGATTTTGGCAGTTGGTATGGCTACACCTTC,CSVDFGSWYGYTF
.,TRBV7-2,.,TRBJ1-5,TGTGCCAGCAGCTTACAGGGCAATCAGCCCCAGCATTTT,CASSLQGNQPQHF
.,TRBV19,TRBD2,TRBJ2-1,TGTGCCAGCACAATAGCGGGGACCTCCTACAATGAGCAGTTCTTC,CASTIAGTSYNEQFF
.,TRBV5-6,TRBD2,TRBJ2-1,TGTGCCAGCAGCCGACTAGCCGGGGGTGAGCAGTTCTTC,CASSRLAGGEQFF
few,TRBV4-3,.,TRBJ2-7,TGCGCCAGCAGCCAAGATGGAAACAGGCTGAACGAGCAGTACTTC,CASSQDGNRLNEQYF
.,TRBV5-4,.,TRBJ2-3,TGTGCCAGCAGCGAGTACAGCTTATCTAGCACAGATACGCAGTATTTT,CASSEYSLSSTDTQYF
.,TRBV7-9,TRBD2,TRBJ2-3,TGTGCCAGCAGAAACAGTCCCCCTAGCGGGGGGGCCCCAGATACGCAGTATTTT,CASRNSPPSGGAPDTQYF
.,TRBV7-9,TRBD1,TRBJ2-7,TGTGCCAGCAGCCGGTGGGCAGGGGGTTCCTACGAGCAGTACTTC,CASSRWAGGSYEQYF
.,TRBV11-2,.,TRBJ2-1,TGTGCCAGCAGCTTCGCCGCGGGGGCCACTGTTAATGAGCAGTTCTTC,CASSFAAGATVNEQFF
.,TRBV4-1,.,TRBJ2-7,TGCGCCAGCAGCCGGGACACCACCTACGAGCAGTACTTC,CASSRDTTYEQYF
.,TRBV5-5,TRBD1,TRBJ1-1,TGTGCCAGCAGCCGGGACAGGGAGGCTTTCTTT,CASSRDREAFF
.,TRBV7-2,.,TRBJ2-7,TGTGCCAGCAGCCACGGGTGGGAGCAGTACTTC,CASSHGWEQYF
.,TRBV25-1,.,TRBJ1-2,TGTGCCAGCACCAAAGGGGTAAATGGCTACACCTTC,CASTKGVNGYTF
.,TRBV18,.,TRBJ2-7,TGTGCCAGCTCACCGATGGGGGGTCCCTACGAGCAGTACTTC,CASSPMGGPYEQYF
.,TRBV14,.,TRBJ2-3,TGTGCCAGCAGCCAACAAGGGGGGGCAGATACGCAGTATTTT,CASSQQGGADTQYF
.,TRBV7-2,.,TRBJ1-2,TGTGCCAGCAGCCCCGAGCCGGGAGGGGGCTACACCTTC,CASSPEPGGGYTF
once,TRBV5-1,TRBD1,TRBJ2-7,TGCGCCAGCAGCTTGGCAGACAGGGTACCCGAGCAGTACTTC,CASSLADRVPEQYF
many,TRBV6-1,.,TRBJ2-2,TGTGCCAGCAGCGGCGGGGACCACACCGGGGAGCTGTTTTTT,CASSGGDHTGELFF
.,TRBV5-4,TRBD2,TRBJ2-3,TGTGCCAGCAGCCTGGCGGGAGGAAGGGGGTGGAGCACAGATACGCAGTATTTT,CASSLAGGRGWSTDTQYF
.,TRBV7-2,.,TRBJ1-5,TGTGCCAGCAGTCGCGGGGGGAGCAATCAGCCCCAGCATTTT,CASSRGGSNQPQHF
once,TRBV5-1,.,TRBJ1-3,TGCGCCAGCAGCCGACCCGACGGAGGTACCATATATTTT,CASSRPDGGTIYF
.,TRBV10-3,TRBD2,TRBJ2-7,TGTGCCATCAGTGATGGGTTTAGCGGGAACCACGAGCAGTACTTC,CAISDGFSGNHEQYF
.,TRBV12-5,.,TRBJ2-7,TGTGCTAGTGGCCCACTAGGAGTCGAGCAGTACTTC,CASGPLGVEQYF
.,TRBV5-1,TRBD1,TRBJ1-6,TGCGCCAGCAGCTTGGGGGACAGCAATTCACCCCTCCACTTT,CASSLGDSNSPLHF
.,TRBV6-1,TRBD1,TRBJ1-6,TGTGCCAGCAGTGATGGGGCAGGGGGCTCCTATAATTCACCCCTCCACTTT,CASSDGAGGSYNSPLHF
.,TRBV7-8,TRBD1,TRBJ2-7,TGTGCCAGCAGCCTATGGGGACAGGGGGCTTACGAGCAGTACTTC,CASSLWGQGAYEQYF
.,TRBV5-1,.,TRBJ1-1,TGCGCCAGCAGCCCAGGACCGAGGGGAGGCACTGAAGCTTTCTTT,CASSPGPRGGTEAFF
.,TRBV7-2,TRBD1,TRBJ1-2,TGTGCCAGCAGCTTAACAGGGGTTAACTATGGCTACACCTTC,CASSLTGVNYGYTF